The rows below give T cell receptor beta chains drawn from one sample of a study of neurological immune-mediated disorders. TCRdb reanalysed the 5' RACE reads using MiXCR and keeps one entry per CDR3 protein. The repertoire holds tens of thousands of distinct CDR3 sequences, with roughly 17% as singletons. The sequenced material came from PBMCs. Receptors originate from a woman aged 40 to 49 in good health. The CDR3 runs from the conserved cysteine through the conserved F or W. D genes are given only for firm matches. Where a row states a size, it is once, few, many or the class of an expanded clone; other rows omit it.

CDR3: CASSQEARTYGYTF; DNA: TGCGCCAGCAGCCAAGAGGCAAGGACCTATGGCTACACCTTC; J: TRBJ1-2; size: many; D: .; V: TRBV4-3
CDR3: CASSLTDVTDTQYF; DNA: TGCGCCAGCAGCTTGACGGACGTTACAGATACGCAGTATTTT; J: TRBJ2-3; size: many; D: .; V: TRBV5-1
CDR3: CSARDLRDTYTDTQYF; DNA: TGCAGTGCTAGAGATCTCCGGGACACCTACACAGATACGCAGTATTTT; J: TRBJ2-3; size: many; D: .; V: TRBV20-1
CDR3: CSAATQGAGNSPLHF; DNA: TGCAGTGCTGCGACTCAGGGAGCTGGTAATTCACCCCTCCACTTT; J: TRBJ1-6; size: many; D: .; V: TRBV20-1
CDR3: CASRPTGVDNTEAFF; DNA: TGTGCCAGCAGGCCGACAGGGGTTGATAACACTGAAGCTTTCTTT; J: TRBJ1-1; size: many; D: TRBD1; V: TRBV6-5
CDR3: CASSVNREWTEAFF; DNA: TGCGCCAGCAGCGTGAACAGGGAATGGACTGAAGCTTTCTTT; J: TRBJ1-1; size: many; D: .; V: TRBV5-1
CDR3: CSARVRTSGNNEQFF; DNA: TGCAGTGCTAGAGTGCGGACTAGCGGCAACAATGAGCAGTTCTTC; J: TRBJ2-1; size: many; D: TRBD2; V: TRBV20-1
CDR3: CASSLGGGLSYNSPLHF; DNA: TGTGCCAGCAGCTTAGGAGGGGGATTATCCTATAATTCACCCCTCCACTTT; J: TRBJ1-6; size: many; D: .; V: TRBV7-2
CDR3: CASGSTGRNEQFF; DNA: TGTGCTAGTGGTTCAACGGGGAGGAATGAGCAGTTCTTC; J: TRBJ2-1; size: many; D: .; V: TRBV12-5
CDR3: CSAREFGLAGSYEQYF; DNA: TGCAGTGCTAGAGAATTTGGGCTAGCGGGGAGCTACGAGCAGTACTTC; J: TRBJ2-7; size: many; D: TRBD2; V: TRBV20-1
CDR3: CASSLDLYTDTQYF; DNA: TGCGCCAGCAGCTTGGACCTGTACACAGATACGCAGTATTTT; J: TRBJ2-3; size: many; D: .; V: TRBV5-1
CDR3: CASSQVGGLGNEQFF; DNA: TGTGCCAGCAGCCAAGTTGGGGGGTTGGGGAATGAGCAGTTCTTC; J: TRBJ2-1; size: many; D: .; V: TRBV4-2
CDR3: CASSLGLAENTDTQYF; DNA: TGCGCCAGCAGCTTGGGGCTAGCGGAGAACACAGATACGCAGTATTTT; J: TRBJ2-3; size: many; D: TRBD2; V: TRBV5-1
CDR3: CASSLGGGHNEQFF; DNA: TGCGCCAGCAGCTTGGGGGGGGGTCACAATGAGCAGTTCTTC; J: TRBJ2-1; size: few; D: TRBD2; V: TRBV5-1
CDR3: CASEENTEAFF; DNA: TGTGCCAGCGAGGAAAACACTGAAGCTTTCTTT; J: TRBJ1-1; size: many; D: .; V: TRBV6-6
CDR3: CASTLSGRTLNTQYF; DNA: TGTGCCAGCACCCTTAGCGGGAGGACTCTGAATACGCAGTATTTT; J: TRBJ2-3; size: .; D: TRBD2; V: TRBV28
CDR3: CASNSENQETQYF; DNA: TGTGCCAGCAATTCAGAGAACCAAGAGACCCAGTACTTC; J: TRBJ2-5; size: few; D: .; V: TRBV2
CDR3: CASSTRPGTEGKETQYF; DNA: TGTGCCAGCAGCACGAGACCCGGGACGGAAGGGAAAGAGACCCAGTACTTC; J: TRBJ2-5; size: many; D: .; V: TRBV7-8
CDR3: CASGRANTGELFF; DNA: TGTGCCAGTGGTCGTGCGAACACCGGGGAGCTGTTTTTT; J: TRBJ2-2; size: .; D: .; V: TRBV12-3/TRBV12-4
CDR3: CASSLSPGAGNTIYF; DNA: TGTGCCAGCAGCCTGAGCCCAGGGGCCGGAAACACCATATATTTT; J: TRBJ1-3; size: few; D: .; V: TRBV28
CDR3: CASSLGGLSYNEQFF; DNA: TGCGCCAGCAGCTTGGGGGGGCTCTCCTACAATGAGCAGTTCTTC; J: TRBJ2-1; size: many; D: .; V: TRBV5-1
CDR3: CATSREDVKSYRTRNTEAFF; DNA: TGTGCCACCAGCAGAGAAGATGTCAAATCCTATAGAACACGGAACACTGAAGCTTTCTTT; J: TRBJ1-1; size: many; D: .; V: TRBV15
CDR3: CAWSPKLRDNQAFF; DNA: TGTGCCTGGAGTCCCAAGCTCCGGGACAACCAAGCTTTCTTT; J: TRBJ1-1; size: .; D: .; V: TRBV30